Below are 28 T cell receptor beta chains sequenced from a single sample in a study of CD8 T cells in Susac syndrome. After extraction with the RNeasy kit, about 0.5 to 1 ug of the RNA was reverse transcribed using random hexamers. TCRdb re-analysed the immunoSEQ multiplex PCR reads in MiXCR, keeping a single row per CDR3 protein. The sample gives 300,000 to 350,000 distinct CDR3 sequences, under 95% of which show up once; more than 0.06% is in the top ten. Specimen: CD4+ T cells from PBMCs. These receptors originate from a human donor with multiple sclerosis.

The genes are TRBV2 and TRBJ2-5, with TRBD1 identical over 7 bases. The CDR3 is made up of 13 amino acids. Germline CDR1 SNHLY, CDR2 FYNNEI. J gave up 2 bases and V 11 bases, and 8 bases lay outside the gene matches. The CDR3 coding sequence is TGTGCCGGAACCCAGGGACAGCAAGAGACCCAGTACTTC. Residues: CAGTQGQQETQYF. Combining the CDR3 with reference TRBV2 and TRBJ2-5 gives the whole variable domain EPEVTQTPSHQVTQMGQEVILRCVPISNHLYFYWYRQILGQKVEFLVSFYNNEISEKSEIFDDQFSVERPDGSNFTLKIRSTKLEDSAMYFCAGTQGQQETQYFGPGTRLLVL.

J is TRBJ1-4 and V is TRBV5-1, with TRBD1 matching 7 bases. V dropped 5 bases and J dropped 8; count of bases not matched to a gene: 9. The CDR3 spans 14 residues. Germline assignment: CDR1 SGHRS and CDR2 YFSETQ. CDR3 bases: TGCGCCAGCAGACCAGACAGGGACGAGGAAAAACTGTTTTTT. The encoded protein is CASRPDRDEEKLFF.

This sequence joins TRBV11-3 and TRBJ1-4; D call uncertain. From germline, CDR1 is SGHNT and CDR2 YENEEA. Trimming left V 5 bases short and J 7 bases short, with 14 bases between. The CDR3 is 14 amino acids. The DNA for the CDR3 is TGTGCCAGCAGCCCGGGTGCAGACGGTGAAAAACTGTTTTTT. Amino acid sequence: CASSPGADGEKLFF.

This rearrangement joins TRBV5-6 to TRBJ1-1; tentatively, D is TRBD1 (6 bases). The V and J ends lost 4 bases and 1 base respectively, with 14 bases between them. CDR3 length equals 15 residues. CDR1 and CDR2 (germline): SGHDT, YYEEEE. Here the CDR3 reads CASSNTGQWNTEAFF. In nucleotides, the CDR3 is TGTGCCAGCAGCAACACAGGGCAATGGAACACTGAAGCTTTCTTT.

V is TRBV7-2 and J is TRBJ2-1, with D perhaps assigned TRBD1 or TRBD2 (5 bases each). V was cut by 1 base and J by 6 bases, with 16 bases left in between. CDR1 and CDR2 (germline): SGHTA, FQGNSA. The CDR3 is made up of 16 amino acids. The CDR3 reads CASSLEGMRGSNEQFF. Here the CDR3 DNA reads TGTGCCAGCAGCTTAGAGGGGATGAGGGGAAGCAATGAGCAGTTCTTC. Looking up the rest from reference TRBV7-2 and TRBJ2-1 gives the full variable domain: GAGVSQSPSNKVTEKGKDVELRCDPISGHTALYWYRQSLGQGLEFLIYFQGNSAPDKSGLPSDRFSAERTGGSVSTLTIQRTQQEDSAVYLCASSLEGMRGSNEQFFGPGTRLTVL.

The chain couples TRBV7-2 to TRBJ2-5; D remains unclear. The CDR3 extends over 14 amino acids. V was shortened by 0 bases and J by 1 base, with 6 bases between the two germline ends. Germline CDR1 reads SGHTA; CDR2 reads FQGNSA. The CDR3 here is CASSLASTQETQYF. The CDR3 nucleotides are TGTGCCAGCAGCTTAGCTAGCACCCAAGAGACCCAGTACTTC.

The chain combines TRBV29-1 with TRBJ1-3; D not resolved. The CDR3 is 13 residues long. Germline-derived CDR1 and CDR2 are SQVTM and ANQGSEA. V dropped 4 bases and J dropped 4 bases, with 11 bases sitting between them. The CDR3 nucleotides read TGCAGCGTTGGACACGGGCCCGGAAACACCATATATTTT. Its protein is CSVGHGPGNTIYF.

The V and J genes are TRBV6-2 or TRBV6-3 and TRBJ2-3; 8 nucleotides align to TRBD2. In germline, CDR1 is MNHEY, CDR2 SVGEGT. The V and J ends lost 0 bases and 2 bases, in that order; junction bases with no gene match: 4. The CDR3 sequence is 16 residues long. In DNA form, the CDR3 reads TGTGCCAGCAGTTACTCGAGTAGCGGGAACACAGATACGCAGTATTTT. It codes for CASSYSSSGNTDTQYF.

The gene calls are TRBV7-9 and TRBJ1-3, with D perhaps matching TRBD1 (5 bases). The CDR3 length is 16 residues. CDR1 is SEHNR and CDR2 is FQNEAQ in the germline V gene (reference sequence). V was shortened by 4 bases and J by 0 bases, with 13 bases between the two germline ends. CDR3 DNA: TGTGCCAGCAGCTACGACAGTCCTAGCTCTGGAAACACCATATATTTT. Amino acid sequence: CASSYDSPSSGNTIYF.

This rearrangement joins TRBV30 to TRBJ1-1; TRBD1 might be the D (6 bases). The CDR3 has 11 amino acids. The germline V gene has CDR1 GTSNPN and CDR2 SVGIG (reference sequence). The germline V and J ends were trimmed by 8 bases and 8 bases, with 15 bases remaining between them. The CDR3 region is CAGYRDIEAFF. In nucleotides, the CDR3 is TGTGCCGGATACAGGGACATCGAAGCTTTCTTT.

The J gene is TRBJ1-1, the V gene TRBV12-3 or TRBV12-4; TRBD1 matches at 11 bases. The V and J ends lost 5 bases and 1 base, in that order; junction bases with no gene match: 9. The CDR3 extends over 17 amino acids. CDR3 in DNA: TGTGCCAGCAGTAGCTTAAAGGGACAGGGGGAGAACACTGAAGCTTTCTTT. This translates into CASSSLKGQGENTEAFF.

The rearrangement joins TRBV29-1 to TRBJ2-7, with unresolved D. Germline lookup yields CDR1 SQVTM and CDR2 ANQGSEA. Trimming removed 7 bases at V and 0 bases at J, with 13 bases between. The CDR3 consists of 13 residues. CDR3 sequence: CSARLQSSYEQYF. The CDR3 DNA follows: TGCAGCGCAAGACTCCAAAGCTCCTACGAGCAGTACTTC.

V gene TRBV7-9 combines with J gene TRBJ1-2; 8 nucleotides match TRBD1. Germline assignment: CDR1 SEHNR and CDR2 FQNEAQ (reference sequence). V gave up 2 bases and J gave up 8 bases; unmatched junction bases: 19. The CDR3 covers 18 residues. CDR3 bases: TGTGCCAGCAGCTTATATGGAGGAACAGGGGGTGTTCCATGGGGCTACACCTTC. It specifies CASSLYGGTGGVPWGYTF.

The chain links TRBV5-4 to TRBJ2-2; D unclear. The length of the CDR3 is 12 residues. With 0 bases removed from V and 6 bases from J, the gap between germline ends came to 3 bases. Germline CDR1 SGHNT, CDR2 YYREEE (reference sequence). The CDR3 protein is CASSLDSGELFF. The CDR3 DNA is TGTGCCAGCAGCTTGGATTCCGGGGAGCTGTTTTTT. The entire variable domain, with the rest obtained from reference TRBV5-4 and TRBJ2-2, is as follows: ETGVTQSPTHLIKTRGQQVTLRCSSQSGHNTVSWYQQALGQGPQFIFQYYREEENGRGNFPPRFSGLQFPNYSSELNVNALELDDSALYLCASSLDSGELFFGEGSRLTVL.

This clonotype was seen just once. This chain connects TRBV4-2 to TRBJ2-2, with 13 positions matching TRBD2. J was trimmed by 3 bases and V by 4 bases; bases with no gene match: 8. This CDR3 comprises 18 residues. Germline-derived CDR1 and CDR2 are LGHNA and YNFKEQ. The CDR3 loop reads CASSRRLAGGLDTGELFF. CDR3 nucleotides: TGTGCCAGCAGCCGGAGACTAGCGGGAGGCCTGGACACCGGGGAGCTGTTTTTT.

The chain is built from TRBV20-1 and TRBJ2-7, with 7 bases aligning to TRBD2. Trimming at V came to 2 bases and at J to 1 base, leaving 2 bases not matched to a gene. Germline V gene data show CDR1 as DFQATT and CDR2 as SNEGSKA (reference sequence). The CDR3 totals 13 residues. The CDR3 spells CSARQGGSYEQYF. DNA of the CDR3: TGCAGTGCTAGACAGGGAGGGTCCTACGAGCAGTACTTC.

This clonotype was picked up a small number of times. CDR3 protein: CASSSQGYGYTF. DNA of the CDR3: TGTGCCAGCTCATCACAGGGCTATGGCTACACCTTC. J is TRBJ1-2 and V is TRBV18; D perhaps matches TRBD1 (6 bases). The CDR3 sequence is 12 residues long. With 5 bases removed from V and 4 bases from J, the gap between germline ends came to 8 bases. Per germline, CDR1 KGHSH and CDR2 LQKENI.

This chain joins TRBV3-1 and TRBJ1-3, with D possibly being TRBD1 (5 bases). The V gene lost 5 bases and the J gene lost 4 bases, with 9 bases spanning the gap. This CDR3 is built from 13 residues. Germline values: CDR1 LGHDT, CDR2 YNNKEL (reference sequence). The chain's CDR3 is CASSRGFGNTIYF. The DNA for the CDR3 is TGTGCCAGCAGCAGGGGTTTCGGAAACACCATATATTTT.

The chain combines TRBV4-2 with TRBJ2-1, with unresolved D. V was trimmed by 1 base and J by 9 bases, leaving 16 bases between them. This CDR3 is 15 amino acids long. CDR1 and CDR2 from the germline V gene are LGHNA and YNFKEQ. In nucleotides, the CDR3 is TGTGCCAGCAGCCAAGTAAACGACTTAGCTGGTGAGCAGTTCTTC. Its protein product is CASSQVNDLAGEQFF.

A single count supports this clonotype. The chain has TRBV29-1 and TRBJ2-3; 7 nucleotides line up with TRBD1. This CDR3 region has 14 residues. V shed 4 bases and J 3 bases; nucleotides not matched to a gene: 7. CDR1 and CDR2 (germline): SQVTM, ANQGSEA. Here the CDR3 DNA reads TGCAGCGTTGCTGAGGGGGCTATAACAGATACGCAGTATTTT. This encodes CSVAEGAITDTQYF.

This rearrangement joins TRBV10-3 to TRBJ1-1, with D tentatively TRBD1 (5 bases). CDR1 and CDR2 (germline): ENHRY, SYGVKD. V shed 5 bases and J shed 2 bases, with 12 bases lying between them. The CDR3 consists of 14 residues. CDR3 nucleotide sequence: TGTGCCATCAGTCTCCAGGGAGATAACACTGAAGCTTTCTTT. It specifies CAISLQGDNTEAFF.

The chain carries TRBV5-6 and TRBJ1-3; unclear D gene. This CDR3 is built from 14 residues. With 2 bases removed from V and 3 bases from J, the gap between germline ends came to 9 bases. Germline CDR1 is SGHDT and CDR2 is YYEEEE. CDR3 sequence: CASSLDPGGNTIYF. CDR3 coding DNA: TGTGCCAGCAGCTTAGATCCCGGTGGAAACACCATATATTTT.

In this sample, this clonotype turned up once. V is TRBV19 and J is TRBJ1-4, with D uncertain. CDR1 and CDR2 (germline): LNHDA, SQIVND (reference sequence). The CDR3 covers 14 residues. V was trimmed by 7 bases and J by 0 bases, leaving 9 bases between them. DNA for the CDR3: TGTGCCAGTACCTCCCGCTCAACTAATGAAAAACTGTTTTTT. Translated: CASTSRSTNEKLFF.

This rearrangement joins TRBV7-2 to TRBJ2-1, with D perhaps TRBD2 (7 bases). The CDR3 sequence is 17 residues long. The germline gives CDR1 SGHTA, CDR2 FQGNSA. V shed 2 bases and J shed 8 bases, with 22 bases lying between them. CDR3 bases: TGTGCCAGCAGCTTAATCGCTAGCGGAGGGGGGTACGATGAGCAGTTCTTC. Protein: CASSLIASGGGYDEQFF.

The chain carries TRBV5-1 and TRBJ2-6; a weak D match, TRBD2 (6 bases). The CDR3 is 17 amino acids. The V end was cut by 3 bases, the J end by 3 bases, with 16 bases between. Germline values: CDR1 SGHRS, CDR2 YFSETQ. The CDR3 sequence is CASSSPPRRVGANVLTF. The DNA of the CDR3 is TGCGCCAGCAGCTCTCCGCCCAGGAGGGTTGGGGCCAACGTCCTGACTTTC.

The chain has TRBV30 and TRBJ2-2, with TRBD1 as a possible D gene (6 bases). This CDR3 contains 15 residues. V was trimmed by 3 bases and J by 1 base, leaving 12 bases between them. CDR1 is GTSNPN, CDR2 SVGIG, per germline (reference sequence). CDR3 region: CAWSGTTGNTGELFF. The CDR3 region has the DNA TGTGCCTGGAGCGGGACGACAGGGAACACCGGGGAGCTGTTTTTT. Drawing the rest from reference TRBV30 and TRBJ2-2, the complete variable domain is SQTIHQWPATLVQPVGSPLSLECTVEGTSNPNLYWYRQAAGRGLQLLFYSVGIGQISSEVPQNLSASRPQDRQFILSSKKLLLSDSGFYLCAWSGTTGNTGELFFGEGSRLTVL.

The chain links TRBV9 to TRBJ2-5; D uncertain. CDR1 is SGDLS, CDR2 YYNGEE, per germline. The V gene lost 0 bases and the J gene lost 5 bases, with 11 bases spanning the gap. The CDR3 sequence is 14 residues long. CDR3 DNA: TGTGCCAGCAGCGTAGATCTATTAGGCGAGACCCAGTACTTC. Its protein is CASSVDLLGETQYF.

This CDR3 is CASSSAANYGYTF. The CDR3 DNA reads TGTGCCAGCAGTTCCGCAGCTAACTATGGCTACACCTTC. This chain uses TRBV12-3 or TRBV12-4 with TRBJ1-2, with D unresolved. V lost 4 bases to trimming and J lost 0 bases, with 6 bases between them. There are 13 residues in the CDR3.